Listed below are T cell receptor beta chains from one sample, sequenced in a study of T cells expressing NK-cell markers. TCRdb re-called the 5' RACE reads and gives one entry per CDR3 protein, without DNA. The sample's table shows some 410,000 distinct CDR3 sequences. The sample consisted of blood T cells: a sorted CD56 or NKG2C T cell subset, CD4+ or CD8+ T cells, or bulk PBMC T cells (not recorded which). The receptors come from a woman between 18 and 70 years old in good health. CDR3s include the opening cysteine and the closing phenylalanine or tryptophan.

J gene: TRBJ1-6
V gene: TRBV12-3/TRBV12-4
CDR3 protein: CASSFRSSYNSPLHF

J gene: TRBJ1-1
V gene: TRBV7-2
CDR3 protein: CASSFSLAEAFF

J gene: TRBJ2-1
V gene: TRBV14
CDR3 protein: CASSQLTAIFDEQFF

J gene: TRBJ1-6
V gene: TRBV7-8
CDR3 protein: CASSGRRAFSSYNSPLHF

J gene: TRBJ2-1
V gene: TRBV9
CDR3 protein: CASSVKGDEQFF

J gene: TRBJ2-3
V gene: TRBV7-6
CDR3 protein: CASSLAPAGGDTQYF

J gene: TRBJ1-4
V gene: TRBV29-1
CDR3 protein: CSGAATNEKLFF

J gene: TRBJ2-1
V gene: TRBV9
CDR3 protein: CASSPGRTHNEQFF

J gene: TRBJ1-1
V gene: TRBV28
CDR3 protein: CASRTQGESSEAFF

J gene: TRBJ2-1
V gene: TRBV3-1
CDR3 protein: CASSQDDGKFF

J gene: TRBJ2-7
V gene: TRBV20-1
CDR3 protein: CSARDRTETTYEQYF

J gene: TRBJ2-1
V gene: TRBV5-5
CDR3 protein: CASSLGDLYNEQFF

J gene: TRBJ1-1
V gene: TRBV19
CDR3 protein: CASSIGLSGTEAFF

J gene: TRBJ2-3
V gene: TRBV7-2
CDR3 protein: CASSLGGALVGF

J gene: TRBJ1-2
V gene: TRBV13
CDR3 protein: CASSSLTPGDGYTF

J gene: TRBJ2-2
V gene: TRBV5-1
CDR3 protein: CASSLGQENTGELFF

J gene: TRBJ2-7
V gene: TRBV28
CDR3 protein: CASSLAWQGADEQYF

J gene: TRBJ2-5
V gene: TRBV5-4
CDR3 protein: CASSLDGGSIQETQYF

J gene: TRBJ2-4
V gene: TRBV20-1
CDR3 protein: CSARDGGKNIQYF

J gene: TRBJ2-7
V gene: TRBV27
CDR3 protein: CASSLALVPGAYEQYF

J gene: TRBJ2-3
V gene: TRBV12-3/TRBV12-4
CDR3 protein: CASSPLAERPTDTQYF